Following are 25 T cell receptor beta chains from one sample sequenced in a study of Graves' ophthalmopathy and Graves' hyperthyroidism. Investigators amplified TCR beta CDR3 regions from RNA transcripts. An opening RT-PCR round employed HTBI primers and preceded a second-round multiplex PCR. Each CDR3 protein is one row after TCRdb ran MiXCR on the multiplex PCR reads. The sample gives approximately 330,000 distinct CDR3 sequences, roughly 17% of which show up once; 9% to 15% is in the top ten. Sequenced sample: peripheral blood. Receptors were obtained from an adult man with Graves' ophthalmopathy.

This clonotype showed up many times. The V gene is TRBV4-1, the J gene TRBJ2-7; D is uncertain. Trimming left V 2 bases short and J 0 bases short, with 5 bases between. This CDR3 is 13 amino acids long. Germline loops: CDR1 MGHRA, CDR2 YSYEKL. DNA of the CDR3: TGCGCCAGCAGCCAAAGCTACTCCTACGAGCAGTACTTC. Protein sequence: CASSQSYSYEQYF.

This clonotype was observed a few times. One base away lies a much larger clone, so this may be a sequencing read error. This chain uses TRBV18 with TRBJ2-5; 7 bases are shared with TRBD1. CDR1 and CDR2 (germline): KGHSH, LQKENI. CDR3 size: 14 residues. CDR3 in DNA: TGTGCCAGCTCACCTACGACAGGGCAAGATACCCAGTACTTC. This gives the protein CASSPTTGQDTQYF.

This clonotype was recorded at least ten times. CDR3 nucleotides: TGTGCCAGCAATGGTGCTATCGACTCCTACGAGCAGTACTTC. Protein product: CASNGAIDSYEQYF. The chain joins TRBV6-1 to TRBJ2-7; no firm D call. This CDR3 region has 14 residues. Germline V gene sequence: CDR1 MNHNS, CDR2 SASEGT. With 7 bases removed from V and 0 bases from J, the gap between germline ends came to 13 bases.

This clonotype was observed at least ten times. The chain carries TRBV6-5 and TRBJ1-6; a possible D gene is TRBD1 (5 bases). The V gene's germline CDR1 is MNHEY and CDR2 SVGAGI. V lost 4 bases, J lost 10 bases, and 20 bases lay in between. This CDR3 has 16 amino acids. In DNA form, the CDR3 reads TGTGCCAGCAGTTCCCACCGTGTCGTTGGGGCATCACCCCTCCACTTT. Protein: CASSSHRVVGASPLHF.

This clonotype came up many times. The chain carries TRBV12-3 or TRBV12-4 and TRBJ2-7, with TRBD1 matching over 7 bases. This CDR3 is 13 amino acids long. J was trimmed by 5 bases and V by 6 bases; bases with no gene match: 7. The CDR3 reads CASSRWTGDEQYF. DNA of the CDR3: TGTGCCAGCAGCCGATGGACAGGAGACGAGCAGTACTTC.

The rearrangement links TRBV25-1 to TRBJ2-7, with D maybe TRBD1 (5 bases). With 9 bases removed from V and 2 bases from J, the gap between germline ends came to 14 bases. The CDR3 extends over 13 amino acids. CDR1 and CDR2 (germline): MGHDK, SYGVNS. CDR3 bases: TGTGCCAGTAAAGACCAGGGAACCTACGAGCAGTACTTC. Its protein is CASKDQGTYEQYF.

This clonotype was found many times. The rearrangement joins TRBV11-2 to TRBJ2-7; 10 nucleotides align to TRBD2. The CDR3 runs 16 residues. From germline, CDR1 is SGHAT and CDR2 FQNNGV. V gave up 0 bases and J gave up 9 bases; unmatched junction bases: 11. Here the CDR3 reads CASSLDPSGGAHGQYF. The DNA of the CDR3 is TGTGCCAGCAGCTTAGATCCCAGCGGGGGGGCGCATGGGCAGTACTTC.

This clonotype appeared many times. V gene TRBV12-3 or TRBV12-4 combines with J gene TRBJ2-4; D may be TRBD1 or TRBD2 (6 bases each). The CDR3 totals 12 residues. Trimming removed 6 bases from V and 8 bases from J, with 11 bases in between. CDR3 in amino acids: CASREGGDIQYF. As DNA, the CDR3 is TGTGCCAGCAGAGAGGGGGGTGACATTCAGTACTTC.

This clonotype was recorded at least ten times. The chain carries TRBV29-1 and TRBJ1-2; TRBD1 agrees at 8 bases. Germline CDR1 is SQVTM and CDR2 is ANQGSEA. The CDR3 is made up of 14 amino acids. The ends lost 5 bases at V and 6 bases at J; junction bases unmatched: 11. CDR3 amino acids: CSVLWQGALDGYTF. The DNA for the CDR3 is TGCAGCGTTCTCTGGCAGGGGGCCCTAGATGGCTACACCTTC.

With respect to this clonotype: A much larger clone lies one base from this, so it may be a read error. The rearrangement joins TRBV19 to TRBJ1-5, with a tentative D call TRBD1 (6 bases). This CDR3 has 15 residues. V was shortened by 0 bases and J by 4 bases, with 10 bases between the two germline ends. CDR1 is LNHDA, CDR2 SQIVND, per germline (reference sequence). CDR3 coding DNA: TGTGCCAGTAGTATAGAAGGGGGACCTAATCAGCCCCAGCATTTT. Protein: CASSIEGGPNQPQHF. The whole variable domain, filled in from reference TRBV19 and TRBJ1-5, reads DGGITQSPKYLFRKEGQNVTLSCEQNLNHDAMYWYRQDPGQGLRLIYYSQIVNDFQKGDIAEGYSVSREKKESFPLTVTSAQKNPTAFYLCASSIEGGPNQPQHFGDGTRLSIL.

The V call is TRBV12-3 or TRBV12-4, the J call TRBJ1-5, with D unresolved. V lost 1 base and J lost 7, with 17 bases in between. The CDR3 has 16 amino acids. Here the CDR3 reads CASSLEAGTQAQPQHF. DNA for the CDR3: TGTGCCAGCAGTTTAGAGGCGGGAACCCAGGCACAGCCCCAGCATTTT.

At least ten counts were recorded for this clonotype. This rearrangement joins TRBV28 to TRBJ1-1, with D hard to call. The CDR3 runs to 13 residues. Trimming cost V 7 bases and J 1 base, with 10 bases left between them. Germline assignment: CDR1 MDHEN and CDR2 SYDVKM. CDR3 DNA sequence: TGTGCCAGCATTCCGGCGACGAACACTGAAGCTTTCTTT. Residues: CASIPATNTEAFF. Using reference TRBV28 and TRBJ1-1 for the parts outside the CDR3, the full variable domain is DVKVTQSSRYLVKRTGEKVFLECVQDMDHENMFWYRQDPGLGLRLIYFSYDVKMKEKGDIPEGYSVSREKKERFSLILESASTNQTSMYLCASIPATNTEAFFGQGTRLTVV.

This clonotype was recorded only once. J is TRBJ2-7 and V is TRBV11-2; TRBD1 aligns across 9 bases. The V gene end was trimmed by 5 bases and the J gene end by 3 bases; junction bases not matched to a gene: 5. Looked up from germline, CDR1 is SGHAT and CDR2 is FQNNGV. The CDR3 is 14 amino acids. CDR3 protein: CASSRTGVLYEQYF. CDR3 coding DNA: TGTGCCAGCAGCAGGACAGGGGTCCTCTACGAGCAGTACTTC.

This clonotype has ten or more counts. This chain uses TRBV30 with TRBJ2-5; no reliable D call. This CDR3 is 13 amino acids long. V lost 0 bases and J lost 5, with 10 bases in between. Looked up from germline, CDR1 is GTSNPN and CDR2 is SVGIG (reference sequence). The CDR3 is CAWSVRLQETQYF. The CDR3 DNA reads TGTGCCTGGAGTGTACGCCTCCAGGAGACCCAGTACTTC. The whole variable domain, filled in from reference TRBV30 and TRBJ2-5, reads SQTIHQWPATLVQPVGSPLSLECTVEGTSNPNLYWYRQAAGRGLQLLFYSVGIGQISSEVPQNLSASRPQDRQFILSSKKLLLSDSGFYLCAWSVRLQETQYFGPGTRLLVL.

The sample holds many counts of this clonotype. As DNA, the CDR3 is TGTGCCAGCAGGGGGGGGACCGTCGGCATTCAGTACTTC. This codes for CASRGGTVGIQYF. The V gene is TRBV28, the J gene TRBJ2-4; 7 bases agree with TRBD2. CDR1 is MDHEN, CDR2 SYDVKM, per germline. V was clipped by 6 bases and J by 9 bases; unmatched bases: 8. This CDR3 is built from 13 residues. The full variable domain, in which reference TRBV28 and TRBJ2-4 provide the parts outside the CDR3, is DVKVTQSSRYLVKRTGEKVFLECVQDMDHENMFWYRQDPGLGLRLIYFSYDVKMKEKGDIPEGYSVSREKKERFSLILESASTNQTSMYLCASRGGTVGIQYFGAGTRLSVL.

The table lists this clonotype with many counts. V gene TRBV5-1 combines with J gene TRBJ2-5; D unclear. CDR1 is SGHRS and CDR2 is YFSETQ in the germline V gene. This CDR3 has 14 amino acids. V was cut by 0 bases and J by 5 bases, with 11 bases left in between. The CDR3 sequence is CASSLGAMGETQYF. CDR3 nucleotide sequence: TGCGCCAGCAGCTTGGGCGCCATGGGGGAGACCCAGTACTTC.

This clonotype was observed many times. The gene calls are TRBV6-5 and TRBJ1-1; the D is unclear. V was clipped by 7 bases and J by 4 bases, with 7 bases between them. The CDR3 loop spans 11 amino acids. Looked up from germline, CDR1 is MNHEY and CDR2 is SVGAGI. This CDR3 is CASTAGTEAFF. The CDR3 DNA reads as TGTGCCAGCACGGCAGGCACTGAAGCTTTCTTT.

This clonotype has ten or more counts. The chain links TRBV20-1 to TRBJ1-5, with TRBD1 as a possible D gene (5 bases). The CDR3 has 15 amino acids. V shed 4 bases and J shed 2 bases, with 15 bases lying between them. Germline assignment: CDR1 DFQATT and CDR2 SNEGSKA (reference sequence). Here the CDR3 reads CSATTQRGGNQPQHF. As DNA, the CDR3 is TGCAGTGCTACCACCCAAAGAGGGGGCAATCAGCCCCAGCATTTT.

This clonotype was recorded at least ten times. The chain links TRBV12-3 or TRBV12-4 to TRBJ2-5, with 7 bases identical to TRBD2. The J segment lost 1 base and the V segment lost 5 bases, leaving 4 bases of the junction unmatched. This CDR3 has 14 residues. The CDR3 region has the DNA TGTGCCAGCAGTCCGGGACTAACCCAAGAGACCCAGTACTTC. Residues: CASSPGLTQETQYF.

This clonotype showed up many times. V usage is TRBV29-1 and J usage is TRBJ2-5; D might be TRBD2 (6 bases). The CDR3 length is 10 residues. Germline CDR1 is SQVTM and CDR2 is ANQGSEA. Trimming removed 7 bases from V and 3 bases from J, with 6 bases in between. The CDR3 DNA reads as TGCAGCGGGGGGGAAGAGACCCAGTACTTC. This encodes CSGGEETQYF.

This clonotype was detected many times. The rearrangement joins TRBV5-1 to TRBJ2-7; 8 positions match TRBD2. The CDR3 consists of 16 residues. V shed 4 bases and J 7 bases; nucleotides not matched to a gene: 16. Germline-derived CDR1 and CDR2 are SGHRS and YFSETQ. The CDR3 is CASSPRTGTSQNEQYF. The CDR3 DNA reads TGCGCCAGCAGCCCACGCACCGGGACTAGTCAAAATGAGCAGTACTTC.

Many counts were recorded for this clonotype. Here the CDR3 reads CASSWTAHTGETQYF. The CDR3 bases are TGTGCCAGCAGCTGGACAGCCCATACCGGAGAGACCCAGTACTTC. This chain joins TRBV27 and TRBJ2-5, with a possible D match to TRBD1 (6 bases). Trimming cost V 6 bases and J 4 bases, with 18 bases left between them. The CDR3 covers 15 residues. CDR1 is MNHEY, CDR2 SMNVEV, per germline (reference sequence).

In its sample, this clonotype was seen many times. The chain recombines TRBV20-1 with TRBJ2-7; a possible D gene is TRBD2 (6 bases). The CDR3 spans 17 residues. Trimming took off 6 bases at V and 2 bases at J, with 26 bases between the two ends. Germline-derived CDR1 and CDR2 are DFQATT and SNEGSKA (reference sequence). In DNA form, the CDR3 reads TGCAGTGCCACTGTGGAGGGTACCCCTGAGTTGACCTACGAGCAGTACTTC. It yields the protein CSATVEGTPELTYEQYF.

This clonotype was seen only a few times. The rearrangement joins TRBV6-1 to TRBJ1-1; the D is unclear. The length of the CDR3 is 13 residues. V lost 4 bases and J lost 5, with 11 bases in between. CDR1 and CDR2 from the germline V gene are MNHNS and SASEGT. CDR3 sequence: CASSGLSGTEAFF. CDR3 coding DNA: TGTGCCAGCAGTGGTCTCTCAGGTACTGAAGCTTTCTTT.

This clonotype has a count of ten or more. This chain's CDR3 is CASSYHIFSGDRGDEGEAFF. The CDR3 DNA is TGTGCCAGCAGTTACCACATATTCTCCGGGGACAGGGGGGATGAGGGTGAAGCTTTCTTT. The chain recombines TRBV6-6 with TRBJ1-1, with 11 bases that match TRBD1. After removal of 2 bases from V and 7 bases from J, the junction contained 21 bases not matched to a gene. Per the germline V gene, CDR1 is MNHNY and CDR2 is SVGAGI (reference sequence). CDR3 length equals 20 residues.